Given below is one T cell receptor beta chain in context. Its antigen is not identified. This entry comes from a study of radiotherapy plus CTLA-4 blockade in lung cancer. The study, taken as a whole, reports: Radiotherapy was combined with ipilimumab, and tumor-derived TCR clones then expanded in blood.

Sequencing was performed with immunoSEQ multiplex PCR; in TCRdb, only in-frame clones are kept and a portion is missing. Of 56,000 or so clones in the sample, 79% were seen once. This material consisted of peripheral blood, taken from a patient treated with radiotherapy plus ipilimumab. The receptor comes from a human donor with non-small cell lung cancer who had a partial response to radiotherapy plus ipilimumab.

CDR3 coding DNA: TGCGCCAGCAGCCAAGGTTTGACGGGTTTACAAGAGACCCAGTACTTC. Protein: CASSQGLTGLQETQYF. V gene TRBV4-1 combines with J gene TRBJ2-5, with D hard to call. CDR1 and CDR2 (germline): MGHRA, YSYEKL. The V and J ends lost 1 base and 2 bases respectively, with 14 bases between them. This CDR3 contains 16 residues.